The 19 T cell receptor beta chains below all came from one sample that was sequenced in a study of molecular identifiers for immune sequencing clone quantification. TCRdb processed the PCR reads anew with MiXCR; each CDR3 protein has one entry. The table has about 640,000 distinct CDR3 sequences, 15% to 20% seen once; the top ten hold around 0.9%. Input material: naive CD8+ T cells from blood, with Jurkat cell RNA spiked in. Subset meaning: FACS-sorted CD8+CD4-CCR7+CD45RA+ naive T cells. These receptor sequences come from a human donor in good health. Some libraries in this study had Jurkat cell RNA spiked in.

This clonotype was picked up many times. V gene TRBV28 combines with J gene TRBJ1-6, with TRBD1 as a possible D gene (5 bases). This CDR3 region has 16 residues. V was shortened by 3 bases and J by 4 bases, with 13 bases between the two germline ends. Germline CDR1 and CDR2: MDHEN and SYDVKM. The CDR3 DNA follows: TGTGCCAGCAGTTTTCGGGACCCAGTATATAATTCACCCCTCCACTTT. Residues: CASSFRDPVYNSPLHF.

This clonotype was seen repeatedly, ten times or more. V and J are TRBV29-1 and TRBJ2-5; 8 nucleotides align to TRBD2. V was pared by 2 bases and J by 5 bases, with 22 bases of the junction left unmatched. The CDR3 runs 19 residues. In germline, CDR1 is SQVTM, CDR2 ANQGSEA. CDR3 in amino acids: CSVEKYGRAGRGFSETQYF. The DNA of the CDR3 is TGCAGCGTTGAAAAGTACGGGAGGGCCGGTCGGGGGTTTAGCGAGACCCAGTACTTC.

In nucleotides, the CDR3 is TGTGCCAGCAGCCAAGACTCGGACAGTTACTACCCCTACGAGCAGTACTTC. It codes for CASSQDSDSYYPYEQYF. The V and J genes are TRBV14 and TRBJ2-7, with TRBD1 as a possible D gene (6 bases). The germline CDR1 and CDR2 sequences are SGHDN and FVKESK. The V and J ends lost 0 bases and 2 bases respectively, with 17 bases between them. The CDR3 extends over 17 amino acids.

This clonotype came up a few times. The genes are TRBV29-1 and TRBJ1-2; D possibly corresponds to TRBD1 (5 bases). V was pared by 7 bases and J by 6 bases, with 18 bases between. The CDR3 is made up of 13 amino acids. Germline CDR1 reads SQVTM; CDR2 reads ANQGSEA. The CDR3 region has the DNA TGCAGCGCCCCTCCGACAGATTTTGATGGCTACACCTTC. It codes for CSAPPTDFDGYTF.

This clonotype was counted at least ten times. This chain connects TRBV6-5 to TRBJ2-7; 7 bases map to TRBD2. The trim removed 6 bases at V and 5 bases at J, leaving 10 bases unmatched. Germline CDR1 and CDR2: MNHEY and SVGAGI. CDR3 length equals 14 residues. The CDR3 coding sequence is TGTGCCAGCAGCCCGAGGGAGGGACCCCACGAGCAGTACTTC. Protein product: CASSPREGPHEQYF.

This chain links TRBV7-9 with TRBJ2-1; D could derive from TRBD1 or TRBD2 (5 bases each). CDR3 length: 12 residues. From germline, CDR1 is SEHNR and CDR2 FQNEAQ (reference sequence). V shed 5 bases and J shed 6 bases, with 8 bases lying between them. The CDR3 DNA follows: TGTGCCAGCAGCGTGAGGGGCAATGAGCAGTTCTTC. This translates into CASSVRGNEQFF.

This clonotype showed up many times. V is TRBV20-1 and J is TRBJ2-5; 11 nucleotides match TRBD1. After removal of 5 bases from V and 2 bases from J, the junction contained 4 bases not matched to a gene. CDR1 DFQATT and CDR2 SNEGSKA come from the germline V gene (reference sequence). This CDR3 is built from 14 residues. CDR3 sequence (DNA): TGCAGTGCTGACGGGGACAGGGGGCAAGAGACCCAGTACTTC. Translated: CSADGDRGQETQYF.

Points on this clonotype: Given a much more abundant clone one base away, this may be a read error. This chain links TRBV4-2 with TRBJ1-2, with TRBD1 identical over 8 bases. The germline V gene encodes CDR1 LGHNA and CDR2 YNFKEQ. CDR3 length: 16 residues. The CDR3 region is CVSSQDLSGGYYGYTF. CDR3 DNA sequence: TGTGTCAGCAGCCAAGATCTTTCAGGGGGCTACTATGGCTACACCTTC.

This clonotype was seen repeatedly, ten times or more. The V gene is TRBV3-1, the J gene TRBJ2-2; the match to TRBD2 covers 10 bases. This CDR3 comprises 18 residues. V lost 3 bases to trimming and J lost 0 bases; unmatched junction nucleotides: 7. Germline V CDR1 and CDR2: LGHDT, YNNKEL (reference sequence). In DNA, the CDR3 is TGTGCCAGCAGCCAGGTAGCGGGAGGCAAAGCGAACACCGGGGAGCTGTTTTTT. Amino acids: CASSQVAGGKANTGELFF.

Remarks on this clonotype: A much larger clonotype is one base distant, so this may be a read error. The rearrangement uses TRBV12-3 or TRBV12-4 and TRBJ1-1; D not certain. The CDR3 totals 13 residues. CDR3: CVSRPTTDGQAFF. DNA for the CDR3: TGTGTCAGCAGACCGACTACCGACGGGCAAGCTTTCTTT.

This clonotype was recorded at least ten times. V usage is TRBV7-9 and J usage is TRBJ1-4, with D possibly being TRBD1 (5 bases). Per germline, CDR1 SEHNR and CDR2 FQNEAQ (reference sequence). This CDR3 has 15 residues. Deletions cut 3 bases from V and 8 bases from J, with 16 bases between. For the CDR3, the DNA is TGTGCCAGCAGCTTGGGATCGAGGGGAGAGGAAAAACTGTTTTTT. Amino acid sequence: CASSLGSRGEEKLFF.

The chain joins TRBV5-1 to TRBJ2-7; D is undetermined. V was trimmed by 0 bases and J by 3 bases, leaving 10 bases between them. The germline CDR1 and CDR2 sequences are SGHRS and YFSETQ. This CDR3 spans 14 amino acids. The CDR3 coding sequence is TGCGCCAGCAGCTTGGATTTACGGTTCTACGAGCAGTACTTC. This sequence encodes CASSLDLRFYEQYF.

This clonotype was counted between two and nine times. This chain joins TRBV9 and TRBJ2-6; D not resolved. CDR1 and CDR2 (germline): SGDLS, YYNGEE. V was clipped by 0 bases and J by 0 bases, with 4 bases between them. CDR3 length: 15 residues. CDR3 nucleotide sequence: TGTGCCAGCAGCGTAGATGCCTCTGGGGCCAACGTCCTGACTTTC. This sequence encodes CASSVDASGANVLTF.

This clonotype was recorded many times. The gene calls are TRBV9 and TRBJ2-3; D assignment may be TRBD1 or TRBD2 (5 bases each). The CDR3 is 14 amino acids. From germline, CDR1 is SGDLS and CDR2 YYNGEE. The V gene lost 0 bases and the J gene lost 2 bases, with 7 bases spanning the gap. CDR3 region: CASSVAGTTDTQYF. The CDR3 nucleotides are TGTGCCAGCAGCGTAGCAGGGACCACAGATACGCAGTATTTT.

This clonotype was seen a handful of times. The chain uses TRBV12-3 or TRBV12-4 and TRBJ2-1; unclear D gene. The CDR3 covers 12 residues. V lost 8 bases and J lost 11, with 16 bases in between. The CDR3 DNA reads as TGTGCCAGCGGCCTTGAAGCCCTAAAGCAGTTCTTC. It encodes CASGLEALKQFF.

This clonotype was recorded at least ten times. V usage is TRBV5-6 and J usage is TRBJ1-1; no reliable D call. V lost 0 bases and J lost 8, with 8 bases in between. This CDR3 is built from 12 residues. Germline CDR1 reads SGHDT; CDR2 reads YYEEEE. CDR3 residues: CASSLATAEAFF. The CDR3 DNA is TGTGCCAGCAGCTTGGCTACGGCGGAAGCTTTCTTT.

CDR3 amino acids: CASSQTSGGYDEQYF. The CDR3 DNA reads as TGTGCCAGTAGTCAAACTAGCGGGGGGTATGACGAGCAGTACTTC. The chain couples TRBV19 to TRBJ2-7; 12 nucleotides align to TRBD2. The J segment lost 5 bases and the V segment lost 5 bases, leaving 7 bases of the junction unmatched. Per germline, CDR1 LNHDA and CDR2 SQIVND (reference sequence). The CDR3 sequence is 15 residues long.

A note on this clonotype: Given a much more abundant clone one base away, this may be a read error. The chain links TRBV9 to TRBJ2-1; TRBD2 matches 11 bases. There are 15 residues in the CDR3. V was pared by 1 base and J by 9 bases, with 6 bases of the junction left unmatched. Looked up from germline, CDR1 is SGDLS and CDR2 is YYNGEE. CDR3 loop: CASSVTSGSLSEQFF. The CDR3 DNA follows: TGTGCCAGCAGCGTAACTAGCGGGAGTTTAAGTGAGCAGTTCTTC.

In its sample, this clonotype was seen once. A clone one base away is much larger, so this may be a read error. The J gene is TRBJ2-1, the V gene TRBV4-3; 7 bases map to TRBD2. Germline CDR1 and CDR2: LGHNA and YSLEER. The CDR3 has 15 residues. V was pared by 0 bases and J by 6 bases, with 5 bases of the junction left unmatched. CDR3 DNA sequence: TGCGCCAGCAGCCAAGATCGAGCGGGATGCAATGAGCAGTTCTTC. Amino acids: CASSQDRAGCNEQFF.